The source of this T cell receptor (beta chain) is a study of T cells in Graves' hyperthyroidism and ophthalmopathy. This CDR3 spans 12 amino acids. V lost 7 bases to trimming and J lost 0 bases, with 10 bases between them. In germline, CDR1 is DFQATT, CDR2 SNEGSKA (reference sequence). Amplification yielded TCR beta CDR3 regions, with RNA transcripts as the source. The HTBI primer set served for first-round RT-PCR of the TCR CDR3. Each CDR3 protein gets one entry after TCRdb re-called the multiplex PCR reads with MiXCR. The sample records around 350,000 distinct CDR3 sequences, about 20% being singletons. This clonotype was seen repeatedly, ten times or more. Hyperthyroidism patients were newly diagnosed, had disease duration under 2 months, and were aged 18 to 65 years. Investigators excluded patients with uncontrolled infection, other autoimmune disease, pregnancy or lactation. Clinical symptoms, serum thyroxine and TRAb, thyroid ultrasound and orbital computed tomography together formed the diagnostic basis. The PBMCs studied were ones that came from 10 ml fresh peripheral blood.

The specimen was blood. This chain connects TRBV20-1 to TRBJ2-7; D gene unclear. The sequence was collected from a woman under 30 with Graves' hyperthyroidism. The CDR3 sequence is CSGQISSYEQYF. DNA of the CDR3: TGCAGTGGCCAGATCAGCTCCTACGAGCAGTACTTC.